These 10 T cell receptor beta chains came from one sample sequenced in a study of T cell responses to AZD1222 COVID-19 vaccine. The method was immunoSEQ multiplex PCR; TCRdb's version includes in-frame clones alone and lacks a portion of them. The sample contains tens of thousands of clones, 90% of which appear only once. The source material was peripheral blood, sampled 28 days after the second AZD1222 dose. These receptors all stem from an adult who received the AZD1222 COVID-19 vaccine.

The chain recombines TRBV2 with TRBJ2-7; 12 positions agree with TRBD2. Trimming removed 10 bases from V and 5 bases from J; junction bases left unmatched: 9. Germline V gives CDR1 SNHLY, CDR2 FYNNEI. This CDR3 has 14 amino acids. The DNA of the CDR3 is TGTGCCACAGATCTAGCGGGGGGGCTTGACGAGCAGTACTTC. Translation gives CATDLAGGLDEQYF. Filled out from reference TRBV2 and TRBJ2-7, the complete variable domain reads EPEVTQTPSHQVTQMGQEVILRCVPISNHLYFYWYRQILGQKVEFLVSFYNNEISEKSEIFDDQFSVERPDGSNFTLKIRSTKLEDSAMYFCATDLAGGLDEQYFGPGTRLTVT.

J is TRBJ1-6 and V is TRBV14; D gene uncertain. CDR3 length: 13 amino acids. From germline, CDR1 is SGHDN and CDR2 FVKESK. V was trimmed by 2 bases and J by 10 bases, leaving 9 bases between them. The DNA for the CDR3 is TGTGCCAGCAGCCAATTGCCCGGGTCACCCCTCCACTTT. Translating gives CASSQLPGSPLHF.

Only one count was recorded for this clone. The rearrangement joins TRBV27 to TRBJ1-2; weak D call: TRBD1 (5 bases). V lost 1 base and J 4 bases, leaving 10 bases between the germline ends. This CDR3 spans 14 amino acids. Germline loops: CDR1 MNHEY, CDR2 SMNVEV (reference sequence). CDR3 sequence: CASSLFPGTYGYTF. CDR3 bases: TGTGCCAGCAGTTTATTCCCAGGGACCTATGGCTACACCTTC.

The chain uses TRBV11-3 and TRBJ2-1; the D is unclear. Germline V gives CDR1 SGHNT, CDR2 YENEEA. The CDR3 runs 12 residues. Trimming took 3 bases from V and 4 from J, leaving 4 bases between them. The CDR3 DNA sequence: TGTGCCAGCAGCTTGAGGTACAATGAGCAGTTCTTC. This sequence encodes CASSLRYNEQFF.

CDR3 nucleotides: TGTGCCAGCAGCCAATCACAGCGGGGGTTCTACAATGAGCAGTTCTTC. Protein: CASSQSQRGFYNEQFF. The rearrangement links TRBV4-2 to TRBJ2-1; 8 bases align to TRBD2. Trimming removed 2 bases from V and 3 bases from J; junction bases left unmatched: 6. Germline assignment: CDR1 LGHNA and CDR2 YNFKEQ. The CDR3 loop spans 16 amino acids.

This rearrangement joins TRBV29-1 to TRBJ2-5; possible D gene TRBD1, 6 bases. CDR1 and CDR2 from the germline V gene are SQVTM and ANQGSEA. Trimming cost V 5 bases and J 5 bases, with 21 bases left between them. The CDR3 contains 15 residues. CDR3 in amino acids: CSVSYNLGASETQYF. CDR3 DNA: TGCAGCGTTTCATATAACTTGGGGGCTTCGGAGACCCAGTACTTC.

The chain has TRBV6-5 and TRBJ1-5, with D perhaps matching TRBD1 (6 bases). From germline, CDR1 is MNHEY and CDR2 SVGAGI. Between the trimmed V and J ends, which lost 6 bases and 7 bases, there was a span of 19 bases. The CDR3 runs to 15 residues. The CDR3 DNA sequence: TGTGCCAGCAGCCAGGGGCAGGGGCTTAACCAGCCCCAGCATTTT. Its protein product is CASSQGQGLNQPQHF.

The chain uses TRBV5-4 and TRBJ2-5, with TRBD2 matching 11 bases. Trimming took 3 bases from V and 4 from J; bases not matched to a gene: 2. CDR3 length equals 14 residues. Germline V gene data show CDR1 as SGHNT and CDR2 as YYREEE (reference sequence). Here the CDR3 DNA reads TGTGCCAGCAGCTCAGGACTAGCGGGAGAGACCCAGTACTTC. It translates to CASSSGLAGETQYF.

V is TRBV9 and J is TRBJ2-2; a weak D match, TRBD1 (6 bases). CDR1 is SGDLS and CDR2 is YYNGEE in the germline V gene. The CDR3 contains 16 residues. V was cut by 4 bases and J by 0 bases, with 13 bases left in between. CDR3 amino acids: CASSPRTETNTGELFF. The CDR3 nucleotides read TGTGCCAGCAGCCCTCGGACAGAAACGAACACCGGGGAGCTGTTTTTT.

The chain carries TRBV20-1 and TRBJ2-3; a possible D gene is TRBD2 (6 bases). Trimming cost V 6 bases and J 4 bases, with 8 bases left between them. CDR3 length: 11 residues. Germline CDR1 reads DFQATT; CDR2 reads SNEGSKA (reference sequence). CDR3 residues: CSAGTPDTQYF. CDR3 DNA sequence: TGCAGTGCAGGGACTCCAGATACGCAGTATTTT.